This T cell receptor beta chain was captured in a study of OX40 agonist ivuxolimab in advanced cancers. Turning to the study itself: Partial responses occurred in three patients (one hepatocellular carcinoma, two cutaneous melanoma).

Only in-frame clones appear in the TCRdb table, and some are missing; sequencing was by immunoSEQ multiplex PCR. The sample lists some 65,000 clones; about 77% were seen once. Concerning this clone: Its antigen is not known.

Trimming left V 4 bases short and J 0 bases short, with 13 bases between. From germline, CDR1 is MGHRA and CDR2 YSYEKL. This CDR3 has 15 amino acids. Study-level results: Expanded clones belonging to CD8+ T cells outnumbered, on average, those of CD4+. The 0.1-3.0 mg/kg partial responders had among the lowest clonal expansion.

The sequenced sample was CD4+ or CD8+ T cells sorted from blood, obtained in a trial of the OX40 agonist ivuxolimab. This chain links TRBV4-1 with TRBJ2-7; D may match TRBD1 or TRBD2 (6 bases each). This receptor was obtained from an adult with an advanced solid tumor such as melanoma, head and neck, liver or kidney cancer. The CDR3 nucleotides read TGCGCCAGCAGCCCTTTGAGGGGGGCCTCCTACGAGCAGTACTTC. Residues: CASSPLRGASYEQYF.